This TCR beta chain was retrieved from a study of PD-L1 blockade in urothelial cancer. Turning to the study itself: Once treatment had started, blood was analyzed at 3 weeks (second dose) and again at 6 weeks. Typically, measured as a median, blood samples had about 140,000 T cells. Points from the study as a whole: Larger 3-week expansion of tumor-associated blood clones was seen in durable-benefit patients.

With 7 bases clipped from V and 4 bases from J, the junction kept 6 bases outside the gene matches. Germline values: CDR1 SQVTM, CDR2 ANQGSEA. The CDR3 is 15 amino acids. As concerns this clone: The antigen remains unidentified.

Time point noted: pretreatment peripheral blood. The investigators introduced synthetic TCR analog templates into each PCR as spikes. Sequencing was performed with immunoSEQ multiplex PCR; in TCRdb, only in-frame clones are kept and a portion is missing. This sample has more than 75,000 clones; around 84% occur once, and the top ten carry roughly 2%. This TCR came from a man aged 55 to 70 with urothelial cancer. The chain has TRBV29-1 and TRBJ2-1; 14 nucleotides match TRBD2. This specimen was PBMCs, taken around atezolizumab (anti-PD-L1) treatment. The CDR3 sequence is CSGTSGGTGYNEQFF. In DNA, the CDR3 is TGCAGCGGGACTAGCGGGGGGACAGGTTACAATGAGCAGTTCTTC.